The rows below give T cell receptor beta chains drawn from one sample of a study of cytomegalovirus exposure and HLA in healthy donors. Produced via immunoSEQ multiplex PCR; TCRdb's table is partial and in-frame only. The sample lists approximately 150,000 clones; 70% to 85% were seen once. The sequencing input was PBMCs. The receptors were gathered from a man aged 40-55 years in good health and CMV-seronegative. CDR3s include the opening cysteine and the closing phenylalanine or tryptophan. The D gene is left open where the match is weak. Only part of the rows carry a size: once, few, many, or a class if the clone is expanded.

len: 15
j_gene: TRBJ2-7
v_gene: TRBV4-1
d_gene: TRBD1
abundance: .
CDR3nt: TGCGCCAGCAGCCAAGCCCCGGGACAGAACTACGAGCAGTACTTC
CDR3aa: CASSQAPGQNYEQYF

len: 15
j_gene: TRBJ2-7
v_gene: TRBV6-5
d_gene: TRBD2
abundance: once
CDR3nt: TGTGCCAGCAGTTACTCGACGGGAGGCTCCTACGAGCAGTACTTC
CDR3aa: CASSYSTGGSYEQYF

len: 15
j_gene: TRBJ2-1
v_gene: TRBV7-2
d_gene: .
abundance: .
CDR3nt: TGTGCCAGCAGCTCGTCGCGGGGTACCTACAATGAGCAGTTCTTC
CDR3aa: CASSSSRGTYNEQFF

len: 16
j_gene: TRBJ1-6
v_gene: TRBV28
d_gene: .
abundance: .
CDR3nt: TGTGCCAGCAACCTCCGCGGTGGACTTTACCCCTCACCCCTCCACTTT
CDR3aa: CASNLRGGLYPSPLHF

len: 15
j_gene: TRBJ1-5
v_gene: TRBV12-5
d_gene: .
abundance: once
CDR3nt: TGTGCTAGTGGTTTTAGTCCGGGTAGCAATCAGCCCCAGCATTTT
CDR3aa: CASGFSPGSNQPQHF

len: 13
j_gene: TRBJ2-1
v_gene: TRBV5-6
d_gene: .
abundance: few
CDR3nt: TGTGCCAGCAGCCACGACACCCTTTCTGAGCAGTTCTTC
CDR3aa: CASSHDTLSEQFF

len: 14
j_gene: TRBJ2-4
v_gene: TRBV7-8
d_gene: TRBD2
abundance: .
CDR3nt: TGTGCCAGCAGCTTAACTAGCGGGAGTTACATTCAGTACTTC
CDR3aa: CASSLTSGSYIQYF

len: 11
j_gene: TRBJ1-1
v_gene: TRBV29-1
d_gene: TRBD1
abundance: .
CDR3nt: TGCAGCGTTGACAGGGGGCCGGAAGCTTTCTTT
CDR3aa: CSVDRGPEAFF

len: 16
j_gene: TRBJ2-1
v_gene: TRBV6-6
d_gene: TRBD2
abundance: .
CDR3nt: TGTGCCAGCAGTTACCCTTCCGGGACTAGCGGAAATGAGCAGTTCTTC
CDR3aa: CASSYPSGTSGNEQFF

len: 15
j_gene: TRBJ2-7
v_gene: TRBV5-6
d_gene: .
abundance: .
CDR3nt: TGTGCCAGCAGCTTGGGGCCAGGGGCCGGCTACGAGCAGTACTTC
CDR3aa: CASSLGPGAGYEQYF

len: 13
j_gene: TRBJ2-3
v_gene: TRBV7-3
d_gene: .
abundance: .
CDR3nt: TGTGCCAGCAGCCCTGCCGGGACAGATACGCAGTATTTT
CDR3aa: CASSPAGTDTQYF

len: 16
j_gene: TRBJ2-3
v_gene: TRBV5-4
d_gene: .
abundance: .
CDR3nt: TGTGCCAGCAGCTTGCGAGACAGGCCCAGCACAGATACGCAGTATTTT
CDR3aa: CASSLRDRPSTDTQYF

len: 18
j_gene: TRBJ2-2
v_gene: TRBV10-3
d_gene: TRBD2
abundance: few
CDR3nt: TGTGCCATCAGTGATCTAGCGGGGGGGATTTATTCCGCCGGGGAGCTGTTTTTT
CDR3aa: CAISDLAGGIYSAGELFF

len: 16
j_gene: TRBJ2-7
v_gene: TRBV7-9
d_gene: TRBD1
abundance: .
CDR3nt: TGTTCCAGCAGCTGGGGACAGGGGGCCCGATTCTACGAGCAGTACTTC
CDR3aa: CSSSWGQGARFYEQYF

len: 15
j_gene: TRBJ2-7
v_gene: TRBV14
d_gene: TRBD1
abundance: .
CDR3nt: TGTGCCAGCAGCCAAGGGACAGGGAGTGCTTACGAGCAGTACTTC
CDR3aa: CASSQGTGSAYEQYF

len: 13
j_gene: TRBJ2-7
v_gene: TRBV7-2
d_gene: .
abundance: .
CDR3nt: TGTGCCAGTAGCGCCAGGGCTACCTACGAGCAGTACTTC
CDR3aa: CASSARATYEQYF

len: 13
j_gene: TRBJ1-5
v_gene: TRBV30
d_gene: .
abundance: .
CDR3nt: TGTGCCTGGGCCGGGACACTGGGTCAGCCCCAGCATTTT
CDR3aa: CAWAGTLGQPQHF

len: 15
j_gene: TRBJ2-1
v_gene: TRBV28
d_gene: TRBD1
abundance: .
CDR3nt: TGTGCCAGCAGTTTAGGGACAGACCCCTACAATGAGCAGTTCTTC
CDR3aa: CASSLGTDPYNEQFF

len: 21
j_gene: TRBJ2-3
v_gene: TRBV13
d_gene: TRBD1
abundance: .
CDR3nt: TGTGCCAGCAGCTTAGGCCTACGGGCACAGGGGGAAACCGCGGACACAGATACGCAGTATTTT
CDR3aa: CASSLGLRAQGETADTDTQYF

len: 15
j_gene: TRBJ2-5
v_gene: TRBV4-2
d_gene: TRBD2
abundance: .
CDR3nt: TGTGCCAGCAGCCCCAACCGGGGGGGTGAAGAGACCCAGTACTTC
CDR3aa: CASSPNRGGEETQYF

len: 14
j_gene: TRBJ2-3
v_gene: TRBV7-9
d_gene: .
abundance: .
CDR3nt: TGTGCCAGCAGCCCCACTAGCCACACAGATACGCAGTATTTT
CDR3aa: CASSPTSHTDTQYF

len: 14
j_gene: TRBJ2-3
v_gene: TRBV5-1
d_gene: .
abundance: .
CDR3nt: TGCGCCAGCAGCTTGGGTCCAAACACAGATACGCAGTATTTT
CDR3aa: CASSLGPNTDTQYF

len: 15
j_gene: TRBJ1-1
v_gene: TRBV5-4
d_gene: TRBD1
abundance: .
CDR3nt: TGTGCCAGCAGCTTAGTGCAGGGGGCGAACACTGAAGCTTTCTTT
CDR3aa: CASSLVQGANTEAFF

len: 17
j_gene: TRBJ2-1
v_gene: TRBV5-5
d_gene: .
abundance: .
CDR3nt: TGTGCCAGCAGCTCGGGGGGTAACAGGGATTTAGGGAATGAGCAGTTCTTC
CDR3aa: CASSSGGNRDLGNEQFF

len: 16
j_gene: TRBJ2-4
v_gene: TRBV13
d_gene: TRBD2
abundance: .
CDR3nt: TGTGCCAGCAGCTTAGTAGCGGGAGGTACCAAAAACATTCAGTACTTC
CDR3aa: CASSLVAGGTKNIQYF

len: 13
j_gene: TRBJ2-7
v_gene: TRBV27
d_gene: TRBD2
abundance: .
CDR3nt: TGTGCCAGCCGGCGGGACTACACCTACGAGCAGTACTTC
CDR3aa: CASRRDYTYEQYF

len: 15
j_gene: TRBJ2-7
v_gene: TRBV6-5
d_gene: TRBD2
abundance: once
CDR3nt: TGTGCCAGCACCAGGACTAGCGGGAGTCTGTACGAGCAGTACTTC
CDR3aa: CASTRTSGSLYEQYF

len: 13
j_gene: TRBJ2-3
v_gene: TRBV6-4
d_gene: .
abundance: .
CDR3nt: TGTGCCAGCAGTGCCCTAGCCACAGATACGCAGTATTTT
CDR3aa: CASSALATDTQYF

len: 18
j_gene: TRBJ1-5
v_gene: TRBV7-8
d_gene: .
abundance: .
CDR3nt: TGTGCCAGCAGCTTAGACTTCTTGACGAGGCGGGGAAATCAGCCCCAGCATTTT
CDR3aa: CASSLDFLTRRGNQPQHF